This passage covers 17 T cell receptor beta chains from one sample sequenced in a study of T cells in localized non-small cell lung cancer. Sequenced by immunoSEQ multiplex PCR; TCRdb stores in-frame clones only, minus some. The sample records 35,000 to 45,000 clones, about 86% being singletons. The sequences come from peripheral blood mononuclear cells, collected before any cancer treatment. These receptors were taken from a male donor aged 60 or over with stage II lung adenocarcinoma.

CDR3 nucleotide sequence: TGTGCCAGTAGTAAGTATCAAGCGCCCATGGGCGAGCAGTACTTC. The encoded protein is CASSKYQAPMGEQYF. J is TRBJ2-7 and V is TRBV19; D call uncertain. The CDR3 has 15 residues. CDR1 and CDR2 (germline): LNHDA, SQIVND (reference sequence). V was clipped by 4 bases and J by 6 bases, with 19 bases between them.

The table lists this clone with a count of one. The DNA for the CDR3 is TGTGCCAGCAGTGAAGCGGGAAGAAACACTGAAGCTTTCTTT. Translation gives CASSEAGRNTEAFF. The rearrangement links TRBV2 to TRBJ1-1; D gene uncertain. In germline, CDR1 is SNHLY, CDR2 FYNNEI. The CDR3 covers 14 residues. The ends were cut back, 0 bases at V and 2 bases at J, with 7 bases in the middle.

J is TRBJ2-3 and V is TRBV7-3; 8 bases fit TRBD2. The J segment lost 2 bases and the V segment lost 3 bases, leaving 4 bases of the junction unmatched. The CDR3 loop spans 15 amino acids. Germline V gene data show CDR1 as SGHTA and CDR2 as FQGTGA. CDR3 bases: TGTGCCAGCAGCTTTGCGGGAGGCCTCACAGATACGCAGTATTTT. Amino acid sequence: CASSFAGGLTDTQYF.

The V and J genes are TRBV12-5 and TRBJ1-5; D unclear. The V gene lost 2 bases and the J gene lost 0 bases, with 8 bases spanning the gap. This CDR3 has 15 residues. CDR1 LGHNT and CDR2 FRNRAP come from the germline V gene. In nucleotides, the CDR3 is TGTGCTAGTGGTTTGACCAGTCATAGCAATCAGCCCCAGCATTTT. Amino acid sequence: CASGLTSHSNQPQHF.

The chain has TRBV4-3 and TRBJ2-7, with D possibly matching TRBD2 (6 bases). This CDR3 contains 14 residues. V was shortened by 0 bases and J by 5 bases, with 11 bases between the two germline ends. Germline V gene lookup returns CDR1 LGHNA and CDR2 YSLEER. Written as DNA, the CDR3 is TGCGCCAGCAGCCAAGATCCGGGGGTTAACGAGCAGTACTTC. Protein product: CASSQDPGVNEQYF.

This chain links TRBV7-9 with TRBJ1-1; D remains unclear. The CDR3 extends over 13 amino acids. Germline CDR1 and CDR2: SEHNR and FQNEAQ (reference sequence). Between the trimmed V and J ends, which lost 3 bases and 1 base, there was a span of 6 bases. CDR3 sequence (DNA): TGTGCCAGCAGCTTCCGCTCGAACACTGAAGCTTTCTTT. It yields the protein CASSFRSNTEAFF.

This clone was detected once. The chain has TRBV7-2 and TRBJ2-5; 7 bases align to TRBD1. V gave up 5 bases and J gave up 2 bases; unmatched junction bases: 8. Germline V gene data show CDR1 as SGHTA and CDR2 as FQGNSA. The CDR3 runs to 15 residues. In DNA, the CDR3 is TGTGCCAGCAGCCCCCCGGGACAGCCTCAAGAGACCCAGTACTTC. It yields the protein CASSPPGQPQETQYF.

The chain links TRBV7-2 to TRBJ1-1; no clear D gene. This CDR3 is built from 15 residues. Trimming removed 5 bases at V and 4 bases at J, with 17 bases between. CDR1 and CDR2 from the germline V gene are SGHTA and FQGNSA. CDR3 nucleotide sequence: TGTGCCAGCAGCCGCCTGAAGGGAATTGCCACTGAAGCTTTCTTT. It encodes CASSRLKGIATEAFF.

The chain is built from TRBV25-1 and TRBJ1-1; D may be TRBD1 (5 bases). This CDR3 is built from 13 residues. Trimming took 5 bases from V and 1 from J, leaving 8 bases between them. CDR1 and CDR2 (germline): MGHDK, SYGVNS. CDR3: CASSSTGNTEAFF. Here the CDR3 DNA reads TGTGCCAGCAGTTCAACAGGGAACACTGAAGCTTTCTTT.

This chain connects TRBV19 to TRBJ2-3; 9 nucleotides agree with TRBD2. V shed 6 bases and J 5 bases; nucleotides not matched to a gene: 9. CDR1 LNHDA and CDR2 SQIVND come from the germline V gene (reference sequence). The CDR3 sequence is 15 residues long. CDR3 sequence reads: CASRERGRARDTQYF. CDR3 nucleotides: TGTGCCAGTAGAGAACGCGGGAGGGCCAGAGATACGCAGTATTTT.

The chain combines TRBV7-2 with TRBJ1-1; TRBD1 matches at 8 bases. Germline V gives CDR1 SGHTA, CDR2 FQGNSA. The CDR3 runs 14 residues. The V gene end was trimmed by 3 bases and the J gene end by 1 base; junction bases not matched to a gene: 1. As DNA, the CDR3 is TGTGCCAGCAGCTTGACAGGGGAGAACACTGAAGCTTTCTTT. Translated: CASSLTGENTEAFF.

DNA for the CDR3: TGTGCCAGCTCACCAAGTACTAGCGGCTACGAGCAGTACTTC. The encoded protein is CASSPSTSGYEQYF. The gene calls are TRBV18 and TRBJ2-7, with 8 bases aligning to TRBD2. CDR3 length: 14 amino acids. Trimming took 2 bases from V and 3 from J; bases not matched to a gene: 3. Germline V lookup: CDR1 KGHSH, CDR2 LQKENI.

The CDR3 protein is CASSQGVWGTEAFF. The CDR3 DNA follows: TGCGCCAGCAGCCAAGGAGTTTGGGGAACCGAAGCTTTCTTT. The chain has TRBV4-1 and TRBJ1-1; D not certain. The V and J ends lost 1 base and 8 bases respectively, with 14 bases between them. The CDR3 is 14 amino acids. The germline V gene encodes CDR1 MGHRA and CDR2 YSYEKL.

The genes are TRBV30 and TRBJ2-3, with 8 bases identical to TRBD2. CDR3 length: 14 residues. V shed 1 base, J shed 3 bases, and the junction held 3 bases outside the gene matches. Per the germline V gene, CDR1 is GTSNPN and CDR2 is SVGIG (reference sequence). The CDR3 nucleotides read TGTGCCTGGAGTGGACTAGCGTTAACAGATACGCAGTATTTT. Its protein product is CAWSGLALTDTQYF. The whole variable domain, filled in from reference TRBV30 and TRBJ2-3, reads SQTIHQWPATLVQPVGSPLSLECTVEGTSNPNLYWYRQAAGRGLQLLFYSVGIGQISSEVPQNLSASRPQDRQFILSSKKLLLSDSGFYLCAWSGLALTDTQYFGPGTRLTVL.

This clone was detected a few times. The J gene is TRBJ1-1, the V gene TRBV5-1; 8 nucleotides agree with TRBD1. The J segment lost 0 bases and the V segment lost 2 bases, leaving 3 bases of the junction unmatched. The CDR3 sequence is 15 residues long. Germline V gene data show CDR1 as SGHRS and CDR2 as YFSETQ. Here the CDR3 DNA reads TGCGCCAGCAGCTTCCAGGGGGCCGTGAACACTGAAGCTTTCTTT. Its protein product is CASSFQGAVNTEAFF. The whole variable domain, filled in from reference TRBV5-1 and TRBJ1-1, reads KAGVTQTPRYLIKTRGQQVTLSCSPISGHRSVSWYQQTPGQGLQFLFEYFSETQRNKGNFPGRFSGRQFSNSRSEMNVSTLELGDSALYLCASSFQGAVNTEAFFGQGTRLTVV.

J is TRBJ2-5 and V is TRBV5-1; 9 nucleotides agree with TRBD1. Germline loops: CDR1 SGHRS, CDR2 YFSETQ. Germline trimming cut 0 bases from V and 1 base from J; bases unmatched to any gene: 4. This CDR3 comprises 16 residues. In DNA form, the CDR3 reads TGCGCCAGCAGCTTGGCGGGACAGGGAGGCCAAGAGACCCAGTACTTC. Translated, it gives CASSLAGQGGQETQYF.

This chain uses TRBV5-4 with TRBJ1-2; 7 nucleotides agree with TRBD1. The CDR3 extends over 15 amino acids. With V trimmed by 4 bases and J by 8 bases, 14 bases remained unmatched. The germline gives CDR1 SGHNT, CDR2 YYREEE (reference sequence). CDR3 protein: CASSPQGSYDRGYTF. For the CDR3, the DNA is TGTGCCAGCAGCCCACAGGGGTCCTATGACAGGGGCTACACCTTC.